The 32 T cell receptor beta chains listed next were all sequenced from one sample in a study of T cells in narcolepsy. Here immunoSEQ multiplex PCR was the method, and the copy in TCRdb shows in-frame clones only, minus some. The sample lists fewer than 30,000 clones; around 85% were seen once. The sample comprised CD45RA- memory CD4+ T cells from PBMCs. Receptors originate from a human donor with narcolepsy.

The chain is built from TRBV15 and TRBJ2-7; D gene uncertain. V was clipped by 3 bases and J by 4 bases, with 10 bases between them. Germline-derived CDR1 and CDR2 are LNHNV and YYDKDF (reference sequence). The CDR3 runs to 13 residues. CDR3 residues: CATSRPGYYEQYF. The CDR3 DNA reads TGTGCCACCAGCAGGCCGGGTTATTACGAGCAGTACTTC.

This chain uses TRBV11-1 with TRBJ1-5, with 10 bases aligning to TRBD1. V shed 3 bases and J 8 bases; nucleotides not matched to a gene: 1. CDR1 SGHAT and CDR2 FQDESV come from the germline V gene (reference sequence). This CDR3 contains 13 residues. The CDR3 bases are TGTGCCAGCAGCTTTGGGACAGGGGAGCCCCAGCATTTT. This codes for CASSFGTGEPQHF.

The CDR3 bases are TGTGCCAGCAGCTTAAGGGGGGGTAGCACCGGGGAGCTGTTTTTT. Protein sequence: CASSLRGGSTGELFF. The chain recombines TRBV7-3 with TRBJ2-2; 7 bases are shared with TRBD2. Per germline, CDR1 SGHTA and CDR2 FQGTGA. With V trimmed by 1 base and J by 4 bases, 3 bases remained unmatched. The CDR3 contains 15 residues.

The V and J genes are TRBV6-1 and TRBJ2-5, with D possibly being TRBD1 (5 bases). In germline, CDR1 is MNHNS, CDR2 SASEGT. V was trimmed by 6 bases and J by 5 bases, leaving 13 bases between them. The CDR3 is made up of 13 amino acids. The CDR3 loop is CASRAGPGETQYF. The CDR3 nucleotides read TGTGCCAGCAGGGCAGGGCCCGGTGAGACCCAGTACTTC.

The V and J genes are TRBV28 and TRBJ1-1; D may be TRBD1 (5 bases). Germline CDR1 and CDR2: MDHEN and SYDVKM. The CDR3 spans 14 residues. V shed 1 base and J shed 4 bases, with 10 bases lying between them. The CDR3 bases are TGTGCCAGCAGTTTATCCGTCGGGGGCACTGAAGCTTTCTTT. Amino acids: CASSLSVGGTEAFF.

CDR3 DNA sequence: TGTGCCAGCAGCCAAGGTACGACGGGGAACTATGGCTACACCTTC. Translation gives CASSQGTTGNYGYTF. The chain links TRBV4-2 to TRBJ1-2, with D uncertain. The CDR3 sequence is 15 residues long. Per the germline V gene, CDR1 is LGHNA and CDR2 is YNFKEQ. Trimming pared 1 base from V and 2 bases from J, leaving 11 bases between.

The rearrangement joins TRBV18 to TRBJ2-1; 9 bases are shared with TRBD1. V lost 3 bases to trimming and J lost 6 bases; unmatched junction nucleotides: 3. From germline, CDR1 is KGHSH and CDR2 LQKENI. This CDR3 has 14 amino acids. CDR3 residues: CASSPATGGNEQFF. DNA of the CDR3: TGTGCCAGCTCACCCGCGACAGGGGGCAATGAGCAGTTCTTC.

V usage is TRBV27 and J usage is TRBJ2-5, with D possibly TRBD2 on 7 matching bases. The end of the DNA aligns better with TRBJ2-7, so the J call may be wrong. Looked up from germline, CDR1 is MNHEY and CDR2 is SMNVEV (reference sequence). The CDR3 runs 13 residues. CDR3 amino acids: CASSLRGGDEQYF. CDR3 sequence (DNA): TGTGCCAGCAGTCTCAGGGGAGGGGACGAGCAGTACTTC.

The CDR3 DNA is TGTGCCAGTGCCAGGGACAGGTCCTACGAGCAGTACTTC. This codes for CASARDRSYEQYF. This chain joins TRBV19 and TRBJ2-7, with 8 bases aligning to TRBD1. V lost 8 bases to trimming and J lost 1 base; unmatched junction nucleotides: 4. The CDR3 extends over 13 amino acids. The germline V gene has CDR1 LNHDA and CDR2 SQIVND (reference sequence).

J is TRBJ2-3 and V is TRBV5-1; D unresolved. Between the trimmed V and J ends, which lost 4 bases and 6 bases, there was a span of 12 bases. The CDR3 has 13 amino acids. Germline lookup yields CDR1 SGHRS and CDR2 YFSETQ. CDR3 sequence reads: CASSAALSDTQYF. The CDR3 nucleotides are TGCGCCAGCAGCGCGGCCCTTTCGGATACGCAGTATTTT.

This chain connects TRBV11-1 to TRBJ1-1; D uncertain. The germline V gene encodes CDR1 SGHAT and CDR2 FQDESV (reference sequence). This CDR3 has 13 residues. The V end lost 5 bases, the J end lost 9 bases, and 16 bases lay between the germline ends. DNA for the CDR3: TGTGCCAGCAGCCCCGGCGGGGAGCTAAAAGCTTTCTTT. Translating gives CASSPGGELKAFF. Variable domain in full (rest from reference TRBV11-1 and TRBJ1-1): EAEVAQSPRYKITEKSQAVAFWCDPISGHATLYWYRQILGQGPELLVQFQDESVVDDSQLPKDRFSAERLKGVDSTLKIQPAELGDSAMYLCASSPGGELKAFFGQGTRLTVV.

A remark on this clone: A junction boundary mismatches the germline segment, possibly from a read error. This sequence joins TRBV5-1 and TRBJ1-1; D may be TRBD1 (5 bases). CDR3 length: 15 amino acids. Germline values: CDR1 SGHRS, CDR2 YFSETQ. The CDR3 region is CASILRQGVNTEAFF. As DNA, the CDR3 is TGCGCCAGCATCTTGCGGCAGGGTGTGAACACTGAAGCTTTCTTT.

The rearrangement uses TRBV4-2 and TRBJ2-1, with a weak D call TRBD2 (6 bases). CDR1 LGHNA and CDR2 YNFKEQ come from the germline V gene. The CDR3 consists of 16 residues. The V end was cut by 0 bases, the J end by 8 bases, with 17 bases between. The CDR3 DNA reads as TGTGCCAGCAGCCAAGAAGTAGTTGTAGGAGGGGATGAGCAGTTCTTC. This translates into CASSQEVVVGGDEQFF.

V and J are TRBV29-1 and TRBJ2-7, with D tentatively TRBD1 (6 bases). Trimming pared 7 bases from V and 7 bases from J, leaving 17 bases between. This CDR3 has 12 amino acids. Germline V gives CDR1 SQVTM, CDR2 ANQGSEA. As DNA, the CDR3 is TGCAGCGCCAGCCTCGAGAGGGGGGAGCAGTACTTC. It translates to CSASLERGEQYF.

J is TRBJ2-5 and V is TRBV19, with D possibly matching TRBD2 (5 bases). The CDR3 contains 13 residues. Germline CDR1 and CDR2: LNHDA and SQIVND (reference sequence). Trimming removed 8 bases at V and 4 bases at J, with 14 bases between. As DNA, the CDR3 is TGTGCCAGTGCAATCGGGATTGGAGAGACCCAGTACTTC. As protein: CASAIGIGETQYF.

DNA of the CDR3: TGCGCCAGCAGCCGGGACAGCGCTAACTATGGCTACACCTTC. Amino acids: CASSRDSANYGYTF. The chain links TRBV5-1 to TRBJ1-2; the match to TRBD1 covers 7 bases. With V trimmed by 4 bases and J by 0 bases, 3 bases remained unmatched. The CDR3 has 14 amino acids. The germline V gene encodes CDR1 SGHRS and CDR2 YFSETQ.

The chain uses TRBV7-6 and TRBJ2-5; 7 bases fit TRBD2. The junction had 18 bases not matched to a gene; V was cut back by 6 bases and J by 5 bases. The CDR3 length is 17 residues. The germline gives CDR1 SGHVS, CDR2 FNYEAQ. The CDR3 here is CASSFRLSGLRKETQYF. In nucleotides, the CDR3 is TGTGCCAGCAGTTTCAGACTTTCGGGACTACGTAAGGAGACCCAGTACTTC.

The chain links TRBV5-5 to TRBJ2-7; no definite D call. Trimming took 1 base from V and 1 from J, leaving 3 bases between them. Germline assignment: CDR1 SGHKS and CDR2 YYEKEE (reference sequence). This CDR3 comprises 12 residues. CDR3 nucleotides: TGTGCCAGCAGCTTGCGGTCCTACGAGCAGTACTTC. Protein product: CASSLRSYEQYF.

The chain employs TRBV21-1 and TRBJ1-5; the table's TRBD1 call for D was not verified on the DNA. TRBV21-1 is reported as a pseudogene. This CDR3 has 22 residues. CDR3 protein: CASRRLGQGDEGVCGFDQPQHF. The CDR3 DNA reads as TGTGCCAGCAGACGACTGGGACAGGGGGATGAAGGGGTTTGTGGTTTTGATCAGCCCCAGCATTTT.

V usage is TRBV5-6 and J usage is TRBJ2-1, with TRBD2 matching over 11 bases. The germline V gene has CDR1 SGHDT and CDR2 YYEEEE. The CDR3 has 16 residues. V lost 4 bases to trimming and J lost 7 bases; unmatched junction nucleotides: 10. The CDR3 loop reads CASSPVPGLAVNEQFF. CDR3 DNA sequence: TGTGCCAGCAGCCCCGTCCCGGGACTAGCGGTAAATGAGCAGTTCTTC.

The J gene is TRBJ1-3, the V gene TRBV13; D possibly corresponds to TRBD1 (6 bases). The length of the CDR3 is 16 residues. Trimming pared 2 bases from V and 2 bases from J, leaving 13 bases between. The germline CDR1 and CDR2 sequences are PRHDT and FYEKMQ (reference sequence). The CDR3 here is CASSLNVRTAGNTIYF. CDR3 nucleotides: TGTGCCAGCAGCTTAAATGTCCGGACAGCTGGAAACACCATATATTTT.

This clone was recorded only once. J is TRBJ1-5 and V is TRBV19, with D possibly TRBD1 on 6 matching bases. The V gene's germline CDR1 is LNHDA and CDR2 SQIVND (reference sequence). The V and J ends lost 6 bases and 1 base respectively, with 13 bases between them. This CDR3 comprises 15 residues. CDR3 amino acids: CASRTGYSSNQPQHF. CDR3 sequence (DNA): TGTGCCAGTAGGACAGGTTATTCCAGCAATCAGCCCCAGCATTTT.

The V and J genes are TRBV30 and TRBJ1-1; the match to TRBD1 covers 10 bases. The V gene end was trimmed by 4 bases and the J gene end by 4 bases; junction bases not matched to a gene: 3. Germline V gene data show CDR1 as GTSNPN and CDR2 as SVGIG (reference sequence). The CDR3 contains 13 residues. In DNA form, the CDR3 reads TGTGCCTGGACCTGGACAGGGGGCACTGAAGCTTTCTTT. Translated: CAWTWTGGTEAFF. Complete variable domain (other parts from reference TRBV30 and TRBJ1-1): SQTIHQWPATLVQPVGSPLSLECTVEGTSNPNLYWYRQAAGRGLQLLFYSVGIGQISSEVPQNLSASRPQDRQFILSSKKLLLSDSGFYLCAWTWTGGTEAFFGQGTRLTVV.

V is TRBV5-4 and J is TRBJ2-5, with D unclear. Germline loops: CDR1 SGHNT, CDR2 YYREEE (reference sequence). This CDR3 region has 11 residues. Trimming cost V 4 bases and J 3 bases, with 4 bases left between them. The CDR3 DNA is TGTGCCAGCAGCATCAAAGAGACCCAGTACTTC. Its protein is CASSIKETQYF.

In the case of this clone: The sample carries other DNA sequences with the same CDR3. The chain carries TRBV5-1 and TRBJ1-1; D is unclear. This CDR3 comprises 14 residues. Germline V gene sequence: CDR1 SGHRS, CDR2 YFSETQ. V was pared by 2 bases and J by 4 bases, with 12 bases between. The CDR3 nucleotides are TGCGCCAGCAGCTTATATGGTAGAGGCACTGAAGCTTTCTTT. It yields the protein CASSLYGRGTEAFF. The variable domain in full, with the rest retrieved from reference TRBV5-1 and TRBJ1-1, is KAGVTQTPRYLIKTRGQQVTLSCSPISGHRSVSWYQQTPGQGLQFLFEYFSETQRNKGNFPGRFSGRQFSNSRSEMNVSTLELGDSALYLCASSLYGRGTEAFFGQGTRLTVV.

This clone turned up a few times. V and J are TRBV27 and TRBJ1-1; 10 positions match TRBD1. The CDR3 covers 13 residues. J was trimmed by 9 bases and V by 5 bases; bases with no gene match: 6. Germline CDR1 and CDR2: MNHEY and SMNVEV (reference sequence). The CDR3 loop reads CASSLGQGGKAFF. The CDR3 DNA reads TGTGCCAGCAGTCTCGGACAGGGGGGAAAAGCTTTCTTT.

The chain employs TRBV5-1 and TRBJ1-1; tentatively, D is TRBD1 (5 bases). Trimming took off 7 bases at V and 1 base at J, with 8 bases between the two ends. CDR1 and CDR2 (germline): SGHRS, YFSETQ. This CDR3 contains 12 residues. Written as DNA, the CDR3 is TGCGCCAGCGGGGGGGGGAACACTGAAGCTTTCTTT. Its protein is CASGGGNTEAFF. Looking up the rest from reference TRBV5-1 and TRBJ1-1 gives the full variable domain: KAGVTQTPRYLIKTRGQQVTLSCSPISGHRSVSWYQQTPGQGLQFLFEYFSETQRNKGNFPGRFSGRQFSNSRSEMNVSTLELGDSALYLCASGGGNTEAFFGQGTRLTVV.

V and J are TRBV6-1 and TRBJ1-2; TRBD1 aligns across 9 bases. The CDR3 runs 15 residues. In germline, CDR1 is MNHNS, CDR2 SASEGT. V was clipped by 4 bases and J by 5 bases; unmatched bases: 8. CDR3 sequence reads: CASSASGQGIYGYTF. The DNA for the CDR3 is TGTGCCAGCAGTGCATCGGGACAGGGCATATATGGCTACACCTTC.

V gene TRBV18 combines with J gene TRBJ1-1; tentatively, D is TRBD1 (6 bases). There are 14 residues in the CDR3. Germline V gene data show CDR1 as KGHSH and CDR2 as LQKENI. V lost 4 bases to trimming and J lost 0 bases, with 9 bases between them. The CDR3: CASSLGQVNTEAFF. Written as DNA, the CDR3 is TGTGCCAGCTCACTGGGACAAGTGAACACTGAAGCTTTCTTT.

This chain joins TRBV5-1 and TRBJ1-4; TRBD1 matches at 7 bases. The CDR3 is 16 amino acids. Germline-derived CDR1 and CDR2 are SGHRS and YFSETQ. V shed 4 bases, J shed 5 bases, and the junction held 11 bases outside the gene matches. DNA for the CDR3: TGCGCCAGCAGCCCAGGTACAGGGGCTGGGAATGAAAAACTGTTTTTT. Protein sequence: CASSPGTGAGNEKLFF. The whole variable domain, remainder taken from reference TRBV5-1 and TRBJ1-4, is KAGVTQTPRYLIKTRGQQVTLSCSPISGHRSVSWYQQTPGQGLQFLFEYFSETQRNKGNFPGRFSGRQFSNSRSEMNVSTLELGDSALYLCASSPGTGAGNEKLFFGSGTQLSVL.

This clone appeared a few times. This chain uses TRBV10-3 with TRBJ2-7; 7 nucleotides align to TRBD2. This CDR3 region has 13 residues. The J segment lost 0 bases and the V segment lost 10 bases, leaving 6 bases of the junction unmatched. Germline V lookup: CDR1 ENHRY, CDR2 SYGVKD. The DNA of the CDR3 is TGTGCCACCCTAGCGGCCTCCTCCTACGAGCAGTACTTC. Amino acids: CATLAASSYEQYF.

V gene TRBV5-8 combines with J gene TRBJ2-3, with D hard to call. Trimming left V 3 bases short and J 5 bases short, with 13 bases between. The germline V gene has CDR1 SGHTS and CDR2 YDEGEE. The CDR3 contains 14 residues. The DNA of the CDR3 is TGTGCCAGCAGCTCCCTTATTGGCCAAGATACGCAGTATTTT. As protein: CASSSLIGQDTQYF.